The clone carrying this T cell receptor beta chain has just a few counts. Its antigen is as yet unknown. This record belongs to a study of post-analysis software for immune sequencing data. Study observations and caveats: Relative to controls, patients had several TRBV segments at higher frequency, with TRBV5-6, TRBV5-1 and TRBV20-1 among these.

With 5 bases clipped from V and 11 bases from J, the junction kept 10 bases outside the gene matches. From germline, CDR1 is DFQATT and CDR2 SNEGSKA (reference sequence). CDR3 length: 13 residues. Tagging with unique molecular identifiers was a feature of the TCR beta cDNA libraries. T cells numbering about 0.9 to 11 million yielded 450,000 to 500,000 cDNA molecules. TCRdb ran MiXCR on the PCR reads and lists one entry per CDR3 protein. The table includes 150,000 to 200,000 distinct CDR3 sequences, approximately 31% detected once. This receptor was taken from a girl aged 10 to 17 with multiple sclerosis. The V and J genes are TRBV20-1 and TRBJ2-5, with 11 bases matching TRBD2. Sequencing used blood. The CDR3 here is CSALGLAGNEQYF. CDR3 DNA: TGCAGTGCTCTTGGACTAGCGGGCAATGAGCAGTACTTC.